These 2 T cell receptor beta chains originate from one sample sequenced in a study of shared clonotypes between healthy human individuals. Sequencing was performed with immunoSEQ multiplex PCR; in TCRdb, only in-frame clones are kept and a portion is missing. The table records roughly 720,000 clones, 80% to 95% of them present only once. The sequenced material came from memory CD8+ T cells from PBMCs. Documented subset: CD45RO+ cells pooled with CCR7-negative TemRA cells. All receptors derive from a man between 18 and 35 years old in good health. Some clones in this sample may be carry-over from other donors' samples.

This CDR3 is CASSLAVTYNEQFF. DNA of the CDR3: TGTGCCAGCAGTTTAGCGGTAACCTACAATGAGCAGTTCTTC. The V and J genes are TRBV28 and TRBJ2-1; D not resolved. With 2 bases removed from V and 2 bases from J, the gap between germline ends came to 7 bases. The CDR3 contains 14 residues. Germline lookup yields CDR1 MDHEN and CDR2 SYDVKM.

The V call is TRBV6-6, the J call TRBJ2-2; D remains ambiguous. Trimming removed 2 bases at V and 6 bases at J, with 16 bases between. There are 16 residues in the CDR3. Germline V CDR1 and CDR2: MNHNY, SVGAGI (reference sequence). CDR3 sequence: CASSYPPGDRPGELFF. DNA of the CDR3: TGTGCCAGCAGTTACCCCCCCGGTGATCGTCCCGGGGAGCTGTTTTTT.